This T cell receptor beta chain was recorded in a study of blood T cell repertoires in COVID-19. Original methodology: Estimated nucleated cell counts came from reference gene primer amplification. The data were produced by immunoSEQ multiplex PCR, yet TCRdb's version contains in-frame clones alone and is incomplete. V and J calls and clone size are copied from that table; D and trimming were computed from the DNA. The table has 75,000 to 80,000 clones, more than 75% seen once. Seattle cases were enrolled at active infection and followed longitudinally. The germline gives CDR1 LGHDT, CDR2 YNNKEL (reference sequence). CDR3 length: 11 residues. V was shortened by 1 base and J by 5 bases, with 3 bases between the two germline ends.

The origin of this receptor is a man between 60 and 75 years old with COVID-19, enrolled during active disease. This chain joins TRBV3-1 (or the pseudogene TRBV3-2) and TRBJ2-7, with D unresolved. The source material was peripheral blood. The CDR3 loop is CASSQVNEQYF. The CDR3 region has the DNA TGTGCCAGCAGCCAAGTTAACGAGCAGTACTTC.